This T cell receptor (beta chain) stems from a study of spatial heterogeneity in lung cancer. Findings and caveats of the study: Tumor mutation counts were tracked by expanded intratumoral alpha and beta TCR counts. Coverage of tumor T cells was estimated at approximately 7% for alpha chains and 13% to 15% for beta chains.

Time point meaning: sample taken at primary tumor resection. The donor group consisted of under 95 patients who had untreated, early-stage non-small cell lung cancer. Material for sequencing was whole RNA from tumor, nontumor lung or frozen PBMC, left unsorted. Germline V gene lookup returns CDR1 SGHDT and CDR2 YYEEEE. This CDR3 contains 13 residues. Trimming left V 6 bases short and J 2 bases short, with 11 bases between. On each TCR cDNA molecule, a unique molecular identifier was present. TCRdb recomputed calls from the 5' RACE reads with MiXCR, one row per CDR3 protein. The table has 15,000 to 20,000 distinct CDR3 sequences, 7% to 8% seen once. At least ten counts were recorded for this clonotype. Its antigen is not known.

The source is a female donor with early-stage non-small cell lung cancer. V is TRBV5-6 and J is TRBJ1-2; no definite D call. Sequences were derived from lung tumor tissue, sampled at surgery. CDR3 residues: CASNRGLNYGYTF. The CDR3 region has the DNA TGTGCCAGCAACCGCGGCCTGAACTATGGCTACACCTTC.